The present T cell receptor beta chain was sequenced within a study of blood T cell repertoires in COVID-19. Produced via immunoSEQ multiplex PCR; TCRdb's table is partial and in-frame only. The sample records some 350,000 clones, 90% to 95% being singletons. The V segment lost 4 bases and the J segment 1 base; nucleotides outside the gene matches: 3. From germline, CDR1 is LNHDA and CDR2 SQIVND (reference sequence). The CDR3 spans 15 residues. The chain employs TRBV19 and TRBJ1-2; 10 bases line up with TRBD1. The sample was peripheral blood. The source of this sequence is a woman aged 18-29 years who had recovered from COVID-19. The CDR3 here is CASSTGQGVNYGYTF. CDR3 sequence (DNA): TGTGCCAGTAGTACTGGACAGGGGGTTAACTATGGCTACACCTTC.